What follows are 8 T cell receptor beta chains derived from one specimen sequenced in a study of T cell responses to AZD1222 COVID-19 vaccine. Repertoires were generated with immunoSEQ multiplex PCR, while TCRdb's copy carries only in-frame clones and drops some. The table lists tens of thousands of clones, 70% to 85% of them singletons, with 25% to 30% in the top ten. The material sequenced was peripheral blood, taken on day 0 of AZD1222 vaccination. Receptor source: an adult in good health.

The J gene is TRBJ2-7, the V gene TRBV2, with 14 nucleotides matching TRBD2. The CDR3 length is 15 residues. Germline CDR1 is SNHLY and CDR2 is FYNNEI. Germline trimming cut 6 bases from V and 5 bases from J; bases unmatched to any gene: 6. In DNA form, the CDR3 reads TGTGCCAGCAGGTCCACGACTAGCGGGAGGGACGAGCAGTACTTC. It is translated as CASRSTTSGRDEQYF.

The rearrangement links TRBV7-2 to TRBJ2-3, with TRBD2 as a possible D gene (6 bases). With 1 base removed from V and 1 base from J, the gap between germline ends came to 9 bases. The CDR3 sequence is 15 residues long. Per the germline V gene, CDR1 is SGHTA and CDR2 is FQGNSA. CDR3 DNA: TGTGCCAGCAGCTTAGGGACTACGCGCACAGATACGCAGTATTTT. Protein product: CASSLGTTRTDTQYF.

The chain recombines TRBV6-5 with TRBJ2-3; D is possibly TRBD2 (6 bases). Germline loops: CDR1 MNHEY, CDR2 SVGAGI. Deletions cut 2 bases from V and 5 bases from J, with 17 bases between. The CDR3 covers 16 residues. The CDR3 loop is CASSYGTLSPRDTQYF. For the CDR3, the DNA is TGTGCCAGCAGTTACGGGACTCTCTCCCCCCGAGATACGCAGTATTTT.

This sequence joins TRBV28 and TRBJ2-5; possibly TRBD1 for D (5 bases). From germline, CDR1 is MDHEN and CDR2 SYDVKM. Trimming took 5 bases from V and 1 from J, leaving 11 bases between them. The CDR3 extends over 14 amino acids. The CDR3 sequence is CASSDSLTQETQYF. The CDR3 region has the DNA TGTGCCAGCAGTGACAGCCTCACCCAAGAGACCCAGTACTTC.

This clone was recorded only once. The chain has TRBV4-3 and TRBJ2-3; TRBD2 aligns across 9 bases. From germline, CDR1 is LGHNA and CDR2 YSLEER. This CDR3 region has 19 residues. V lost 4 bases to trimming and J lost 4 bases; unmatched junction nucleotides: 18. The CDR3 sequence is CASSLSAALSGSRPDTQYF. For the CDR3, the DNA is TGCGCCAGCAGCCTATCGGCCGCGCTTAGCGGGAGTCGCCCAGATACGCAGTATTTT.

This chain uses TRBV19 with TRBJ1-4, with a tentative D call TRBD1 (6 bases). Trimming removed 7 bases at V and 11 bases at J, with 20 bases between. The CDR3 runs to 14 residues. CDR1 and CDR2 from the germline V gene are LNHDA and SQIVND (reference sequence). The CDR3 is CASTPPGQTGKLFF. CDR3 DNA: TGTGCCAGTACCCCCCCGGGCCAAACAGGGAAACTGTTTTTT.

CDR3 protein: CASSESRGSGNTIYF. DNA of the CDR3: TGCGCCAGCAGTGAGTCAAGGGGCTCTGGAAACACCATATATTTT. The chain is built from TRBV10-1 and TRBJ1-3; weak D call: TRBD1 (5 bases). In germline, CDR1 is WNHNN, CDR2 SYGVQD (reference sequence). The V end lost 0 bases, the J end lost 0 bases, and 6 bases lay between the germline ends. This CDR3 is 15 amino acids long.

V gene TRBV5-4 combines with J gene TRBJ2-1, with D possibly TRBD1 on 5 matching bases. The V gene lost 2 bases and the J gene lost 8 bases, with 17 bases spanning the gap. The V gene's germline CDR1 is SGHNT and CDR2 YYREEE (reference sequence). The CDR3 runs 15 residues. This CDR3 reads CASSLPQGQLHEQFF. The CDR3 DNA is TGTGCCAGCAGCTTACCTCAGGGTCAGCTACATGAGCAGTTCTTC.